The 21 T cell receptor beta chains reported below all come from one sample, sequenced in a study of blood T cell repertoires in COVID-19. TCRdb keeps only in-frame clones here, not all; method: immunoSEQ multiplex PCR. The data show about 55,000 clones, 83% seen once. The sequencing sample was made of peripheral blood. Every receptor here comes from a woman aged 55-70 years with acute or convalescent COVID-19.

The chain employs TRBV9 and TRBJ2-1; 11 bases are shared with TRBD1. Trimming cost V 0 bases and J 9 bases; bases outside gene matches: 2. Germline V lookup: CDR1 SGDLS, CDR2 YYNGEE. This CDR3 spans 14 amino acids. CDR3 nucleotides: TGTGCCAGCAGCGTAGTGGGACAGGGGGGTGAGCAGTTCTTC. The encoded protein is CASSVVGQGGEQFF.

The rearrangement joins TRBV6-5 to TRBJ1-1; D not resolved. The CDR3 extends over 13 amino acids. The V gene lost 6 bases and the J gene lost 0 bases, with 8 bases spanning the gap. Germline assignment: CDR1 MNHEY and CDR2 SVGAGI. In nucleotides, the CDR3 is TGTGCCAGCAGAGAGGCGCTGAACACTGAAGCTTTCTTT. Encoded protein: CASREALNTEAFF.

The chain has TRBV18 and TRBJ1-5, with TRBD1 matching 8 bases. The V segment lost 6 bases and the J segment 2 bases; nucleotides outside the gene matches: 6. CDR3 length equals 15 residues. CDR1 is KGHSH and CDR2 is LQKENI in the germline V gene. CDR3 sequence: CASSPWGQGNQPQHF. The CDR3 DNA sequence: TGTGCCAGCTCGCCTTGGGGACAGGGCAATCAGCCCCAGCATTTT.

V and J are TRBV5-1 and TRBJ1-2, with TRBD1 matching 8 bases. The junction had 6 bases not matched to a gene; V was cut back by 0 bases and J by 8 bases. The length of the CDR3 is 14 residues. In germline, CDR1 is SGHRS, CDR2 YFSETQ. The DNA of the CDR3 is TGCGCCAGCAGCTTGGTTTCAACAGGGGGAGGCTACACCTTC. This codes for CASSLVSTGGGYTF.

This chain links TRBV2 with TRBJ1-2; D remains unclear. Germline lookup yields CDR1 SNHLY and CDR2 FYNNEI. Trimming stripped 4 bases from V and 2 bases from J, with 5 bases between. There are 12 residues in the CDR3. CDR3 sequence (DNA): TGTGCCAGCAGTGTTGAGAACTATGGCTACACCTTC. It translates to CASSVENYGYTF.

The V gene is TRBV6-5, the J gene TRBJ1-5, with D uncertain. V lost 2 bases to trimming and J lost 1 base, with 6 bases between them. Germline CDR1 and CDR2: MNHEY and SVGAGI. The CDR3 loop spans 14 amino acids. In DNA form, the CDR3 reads TGTGCCAGCAGTTACCCCGAGAGCAATCAGCCCCAGCATTTT. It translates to CASSYPESNQPQHF.

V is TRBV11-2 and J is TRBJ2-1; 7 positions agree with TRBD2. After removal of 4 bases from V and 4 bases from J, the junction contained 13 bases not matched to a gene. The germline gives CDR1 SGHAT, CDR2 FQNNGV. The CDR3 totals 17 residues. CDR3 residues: CASSYRGGSPLYNEQFF. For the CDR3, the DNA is TGTGCCAGCAGCTATAGGGGCGGGAGCCCCCTTTACAATGAGCAGTTCTTC.

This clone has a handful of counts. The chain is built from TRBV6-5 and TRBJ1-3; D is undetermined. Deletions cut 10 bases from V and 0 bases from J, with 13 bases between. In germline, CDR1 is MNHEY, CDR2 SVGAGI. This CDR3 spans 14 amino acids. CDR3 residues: CATLRDPSGNTIYF. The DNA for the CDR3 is TGTGCCACCCTCCGAGATCCCTCTGGAAACACCATATATTTT.

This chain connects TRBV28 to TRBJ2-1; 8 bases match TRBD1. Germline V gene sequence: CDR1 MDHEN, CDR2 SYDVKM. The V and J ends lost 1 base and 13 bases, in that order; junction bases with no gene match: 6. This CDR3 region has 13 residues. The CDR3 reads CASSLSDQGAQFF. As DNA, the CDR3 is TGTGCCAGCAGTTTATCCGACCAGGGGGCTCAGTTCTTC.

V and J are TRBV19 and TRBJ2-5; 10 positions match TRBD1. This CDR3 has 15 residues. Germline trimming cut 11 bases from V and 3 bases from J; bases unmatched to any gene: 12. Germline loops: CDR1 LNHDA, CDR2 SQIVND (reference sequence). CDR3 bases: TGTGCCCGCCGGGGTGGACAGGGGGGGGAAGAGACCCAGTACTTC. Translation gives CARRGGQGGEETQYF. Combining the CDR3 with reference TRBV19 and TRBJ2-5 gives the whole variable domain DGGITQSPKYLFRKEGQNVTLSCEQNLNHDAMYWYRQDPGQGLRLIYYSQIVNDFQKGDIAEGYSVSREKKESFPLTVTSAQKNPTAFYLCARRGGQGGEETQYFGPGTRLLVL.

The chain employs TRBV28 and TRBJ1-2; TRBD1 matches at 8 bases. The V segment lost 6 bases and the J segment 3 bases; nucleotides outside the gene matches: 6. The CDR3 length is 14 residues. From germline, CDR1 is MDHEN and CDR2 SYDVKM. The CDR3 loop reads CASRAGTGDYGYTF. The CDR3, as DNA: TGTGCCAGCAGAGCCGGGACAGGAGACTATGGCTACACCTTC.

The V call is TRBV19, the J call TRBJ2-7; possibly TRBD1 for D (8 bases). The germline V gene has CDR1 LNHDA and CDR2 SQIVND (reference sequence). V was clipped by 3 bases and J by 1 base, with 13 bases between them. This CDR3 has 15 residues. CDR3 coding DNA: TGTGCCAGTAGTATCACAGGGGGGGCGTCCTACGAGCAGTACTTC. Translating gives CASSITGGASYEQYF.

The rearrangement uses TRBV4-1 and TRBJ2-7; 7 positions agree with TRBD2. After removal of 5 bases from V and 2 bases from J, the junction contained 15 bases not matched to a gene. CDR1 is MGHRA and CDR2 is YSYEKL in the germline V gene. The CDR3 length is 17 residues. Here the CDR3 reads CASSTKPGGSHPYEQYF. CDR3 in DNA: TGCGCCAGCAGCACAAAACCGGGGGGAAGTCACCCCTACGAGCAGTACTTC.

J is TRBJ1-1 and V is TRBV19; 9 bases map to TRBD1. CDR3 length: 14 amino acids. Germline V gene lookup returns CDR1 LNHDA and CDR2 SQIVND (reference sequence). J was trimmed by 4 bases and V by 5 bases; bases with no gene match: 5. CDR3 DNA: TGTGCCAGTAGTTATACAGGGGGCGGCACTGAAGCTTTCTTT. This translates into CASSYTGGGTEAFF. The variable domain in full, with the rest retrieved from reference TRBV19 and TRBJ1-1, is DGGITQSPKYLFRKEGQNVTLSCEQNLNHDAMYWYRQDPGQGLRLIYYSQIVNDFQKGDIAEGYSVSREKKESFPLTVTSAQKNPTAFYLCASSYTGGGTEAFFGQGTRLTVV.

The CDR3 DNA sequence: TGCAGCGTTGATTCGGCGGCCCCGAACACTGAAGCTTTCTTT. Translation gives CSVDSAAPNTEAFF. The chain combines TRBV29-1 with TRBJ1-1; D not certain. The CDR3 length is 14 residues. The germline V gene has CDR1 SQVTM and CDR2 ANQGSEA. The ends were cut back, 3 bases at V and 1 base at J, with 12 bases in the middle.

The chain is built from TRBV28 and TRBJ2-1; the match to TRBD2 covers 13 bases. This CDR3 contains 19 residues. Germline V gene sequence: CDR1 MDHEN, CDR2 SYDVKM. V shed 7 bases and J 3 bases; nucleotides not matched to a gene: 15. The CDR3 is CASTFRLAGGLIYYNEQFF. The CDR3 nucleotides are TGTGCCAGCACTTTCAGACTAGCGGGGGGTCTGATATACTACAATGAGCAGTTCTTC. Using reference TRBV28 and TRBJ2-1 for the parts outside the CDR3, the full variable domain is DVKVTQSSRYLVKRTGEKVFLECVQDMDHENMFWYRQDPGLGLRLIYFSYDVKMKEKGDIPEGYSVSREKKERFSLILESASTNQTSMYLCASTFRLAGGLIYYNEQFFGPGTRLTVL.

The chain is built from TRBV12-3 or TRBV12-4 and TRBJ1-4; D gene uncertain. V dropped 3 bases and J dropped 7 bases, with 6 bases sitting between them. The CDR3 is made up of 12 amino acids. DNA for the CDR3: TGTGCCAGCAGTTTTTACGGTGAAAAACTGTTTTTT. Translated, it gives CASSFYGEKLFF.

The DNA of the CDR3 is TGTGCCAGCTCACCACCGCAGGGGAGGGATTCACCCCTCCACTTT. It specifies CASSPPQGRDSPLHF. This chain joins TRBV18 and TRBJ1-6; the D gene is possibly TRBD1 (6 bases). V lost 0 bases, J lost 8 bases, and 11 bases lay in between. CDR3 size: 15 residues. Germline lookup yields CDR1 KGHSH and CDR2 LQKENI.

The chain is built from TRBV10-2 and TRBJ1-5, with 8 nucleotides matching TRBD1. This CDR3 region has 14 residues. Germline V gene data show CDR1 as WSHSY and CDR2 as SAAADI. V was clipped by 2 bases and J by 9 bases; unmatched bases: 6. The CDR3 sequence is CASSERTGYAPQHF. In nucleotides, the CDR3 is TGCGCCAGCAGTGAGAGGACAGGGTACGCGCCCCAGCATTTT.

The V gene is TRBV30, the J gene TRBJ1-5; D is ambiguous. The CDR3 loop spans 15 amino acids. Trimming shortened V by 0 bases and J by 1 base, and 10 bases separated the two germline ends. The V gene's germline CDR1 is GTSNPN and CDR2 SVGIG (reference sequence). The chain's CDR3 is CAWSVQGRSNQPQHF. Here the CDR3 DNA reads TGTGCCTGGAGTGTACAAGGCAGGAGCAATCAGCCCCAGCATTTT.

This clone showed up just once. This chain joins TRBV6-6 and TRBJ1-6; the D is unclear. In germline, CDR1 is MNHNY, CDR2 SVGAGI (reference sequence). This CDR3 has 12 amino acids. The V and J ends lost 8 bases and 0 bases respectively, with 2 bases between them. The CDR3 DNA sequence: TGTGCCAGCCTCTCCTATAATTCACCCCTCCACTTT. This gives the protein CASLSYNSPLHF.